A selection of T cell receptor beta chains follows, all from one sample in a study of cytomegalovirus exposure and HLA in healthy donors. Profiled with immunoSEQ multiplex PCR; TCRdb holds only in-frame clones, not every one. Among 120,000 or so clones listed, around 66% were seen once. Sequenced: PBMCs. The origin of the receptors is a woman in her forties in good health and CMV-seropositive. Both conserved end residues are part of each CDR3. D genes are given only for firm matches. Some rows have no size entry. The others give once, few or many, or a class for an expanded clone.

cdr3_nt,cdr3_aa,v_call,d_call,clone_size,cdr3_length,j_call
TGTGCCAGTAGTATAGACAGGGGAGAGACTGAAGCTTTCTTT,CASSIDRGETEAFF,TRBV19,-,once,14,TRBJ1-1
TGCGCCAGCAGCCACTCGACTAGCGGGAGAGCGAACACCGGGGAGCTGTTTTTT,CASSHSTSGRANTGELFF,TRBV4-1,TRBD2,-,18,TRBJ2-2
TGTGCCAGTAGTATCCAGCGACCGGGGGACTATGGCTACCCCTTC,CASSIQRPGDYGYPF,TRBV19,-,once,15,TRBJ1-2
TGTGCCAGCAGCTTCAGGGGACACACGAACACCGGGGAGCTGTTTTTT,CASSFRGHTNTGELFF,TRBV7-6,-,few,16,TRBJ2-2
TGTGCCAGCAAGTCCGGCGGGAACACTGAAGCTTTCTTT,CASKSGGNTEAFF,TRBV28,-,few,13,TRBJ1-1
TGTGCCAGCAGTTTCATACAGTTCTCTGGGGCCAACGTCCTGACTTTC,CASSFIQFSGANVLTF,TRBV28,-,-,16,TRBJ2-6
TGTGCCAGCAGCTTATTTACAGGGTACTTAGATACGCAGTATTTT,CASSLFTGYLDTQYF,TRBV5-6,-,few,15,TRBJ2-3
TGTGCCAGCAGCCCTCAGGGGTCCACTGAAGCTTTCTTT,CASSPQGSTEAFF,TRBV7-9,-,-,13,TRBJ1-1
TGTGCCAGCAGCAACGACAGATACTTGGGGAATGAGCAGTTCTTC,CASSNDRYLGNEQFF,TRBV6-1,-,few,15,TRBJ2-1
TGTGCCAGCAATACGGGACAGCGGAAACGAGAGACCCAGTACTTC,CASNTGQRKRETQYF,TRBV14,TRBD1,few,15,TRBJ2-5
TGTGCCTGGAGTTTGGCTAGCGGTCGGTCAGATACGCAGTATTTT,CAWSLASGRSDTQYF,TRBV30,TRBD2,-,15,TRBJ2-3
TGTGCCAGCCTCAGGGGGTCTCCCTACGAGCAGTACTTC,CASLRGSPYEQYF,TRBV28,TRBD1,-,13,TRBJ2-7
TGTGCCAGCAGTTGGGGACAGGGTCGAAAACTGTTTTTT,CASSWGQGRKLFF,TRBV27,TRBD1,-,13,TRBJ1-4
TGTGCCAGCAGTCGTACTAGCGGGGTTTACAATGAGCAGTTCTTC,CASSRTSGVYNEQFF,TRBV2,TRBD2,-,15,TRBJ2-1
TGTGCCAGCAGTTACTCGAAGGGGAATCAGCCCCAGCATTTT,CASSYSKGNQPQHF,TRBV6-5,-,-,14,TRBJ1-5
TGTGCCAGCAGAGAGCGGGGCTACACAGATACGCAGTATTTT,CASRERGYTDTQYF,TRBV27,TRBD2,few,14,TRBJ2-3
TGTGCCAGCAGTGAGGAGAGCGGGGGGGCTACAGGGGAGCTGTTTTTT,CASSEESGGATGELFF,TRBV2,TRBD2,-,16,TRBJ2-2
TGTGCCATCTACAGCAACTATGGCTACACCTTC,CAIYSNYGYTF,TRBV10-3,-,-,11,TRBJ1-2
TGTGCCAGCAGCCAAGGTCAGTTTGGCTACACCTTC,CASSQGQFGYTF,TRBV14,-,-,12,TRBJ1-2
TGTGCCAGCAGGGAGGTTTTTAGCTCGTACGAGCAGTACTTC,CASREVFSSYEQYF,TRBV2,-,-,14,TRBJ2-7
TGTGCCAGCAGCTTAGAACTAGCGGGAGCAGAGACCCAGTACTTC,CASSLELAGAETQYF,TRBV7-6,TRBD2,-,15,TRBJ2-5
TGCGCCAGCAGCTTTCTCAACGGAGAGGCTTTCTTT,CASSFLNGEAFF,TRBV5-1,-,-,12,TRBJ1-1
TGCGCCAGCAGCTTCGCCCTCGGACGGGAGAGCTCCTATAATTCACCCCTCCACTTT,CASSFALGRESSYNSPLHF,TRBV5-1,-,-,19,TRBJ1-6
TGTGCCAGCAGTGAAAAGACTAGCGGGTACAATGAGCAGTTCTTC,CASSEKTSGYNEQFF,TRBV6-1,TRBD2,many,15,TRBJ2-1
TGTGCCTCCTCCCAGGGATTCTACGAGCAGTACTTC,CASSQGFYEQYF,TRBV7-9,-,-,12,TRBJ2-7
TGCGCCAGCAGTATAATGGGAGGGAAGGGCTCCTACAATGAGCAGTTCTTC,CASSIMGGKGSYNEQFF,TRBV5-1,TRBD2,few,17,TRBJ2-1
TGTGCCAGCAGCTCGGACATTCCCTACGAGCAGTACTTC,CASSSDIPYEQYF,TRBV7-9,-,-,13,TRBJ2-7
TGTGCCAGCAGTTACTCGAACCGCGACACCTACGAGCAGTACTTC,CASSYSNRDTYEQYF,TRBV6-5,-,few,15,TRBJ2-7
TGTGCCAGCAGCGACCTGGACAGCTCGAACACTGAAGCTTTCTTT,CASSDLDSSNTEAFF,TRBV7-9,-,few,15,TRBJ1-1
TGTGCCAGCAGTTACCGACAGTCGGGCAATGAGCAGTTCTTC,CASSYRQSGNEQFF,TRBV6-5,-,-,14,TRBJ2-1
TGTGCCAGTAGTATAGTGGGTAGCGGAGAGTACAATGAGCAGTTCTTC,CASSIVGSGEYNEQFF,TRBV19,-,-,16,TRBJ2-1
TGTGCCAGCAGTTTGGTCGGGCAGGGATCAATTGAAGCTTTCTTT,CASSLVGQGSIEAFF,TRBV28,-,-,15,TRBJ1-1
TGCGCCAGCAGCTTGGAAGACAGGCCCTCTGGAAACACCATATATTTT,CASSLEDRPSGNTIYF,TRBV5-1,-,-,16,TRBJ1-3
TGTGCCAGCAGCCAAGAAGAGGGGGATGGTGGAAACACCATATATTTT,CASSQEEGDGGNTIYF,TRBV4-2,-,-,16,TRBJ1-3
TGTGCCAGCTCCGCGGGGGTAGCGGGGCACACAGATACGCAGTATTTT,CASSAGVAGHTDTQYF,TRBV18,TRBD2,-,16,TRBJ2-3
TGTGCCAGCAGCGGAGGGGTGAGCACTGAAGCTTTCTTT,CASSGGVSTEAFF,TRBV7-8,-,few,13,TRBJ1-1
TGTGCCAGCAGAGCCGGGACTAACCAAGAGACCCAGTACTTC,CASRAGTNQETQYF,TRBV2,TRBD2,-,14,TRBJ2-5
TGTGCCATCAGTGACCCGACAAAAAGCAATCAGCCCCAGCATTTT,CAISDPTKSNQPQHF,TRBV10-3,-,-,15,TRBJ1-5
TGTGCCAGCAGCGTAGGGGCAGGGGGCAACTATGGCTACCCCTTC,CASSVGAGGNYGYPF,TRBV9,TRBD1,few,15,TRBJ1-2
TGTGCCAGCAGTGAATACCAGGGGGCTTGGGAGCAGTACTTC,CASSEYQGAWEQYF,TRBV2,TRBD1,-,14,TRBJ2-7
TGTGCCAGCAGGCAGTCCTCAGGGGGTCACGGGGAGCTGTTTTTT,CASRQSSGGHGELFF,TRBV13,TRBD1,-,15,TRBJ2-2
TGTGCCAGCAGCAAAGAACCCAGGGCCTACAATGAGCAGTTCTTC,CASSKEPRAYNEQFF,TRBV21-1,-,few,15,TRBJ2-1
TGTGCCAGCAGCCAAGGAAGGGGGACTAGCGGGGGGAGCTACAATGAGCAGTTCTTC,CASSQGRGTSGGSYNEQFF,TRBV4-2,TRBD2,-,19,TRBJ2-1
TGTGCCAGCGGCCGGGGGGTCGAGCAGTACTTC,CASGRGVEQYF,TRBV5-4,TRBD2,few,11,TRBJ2-7
TGTGCCAGCAGCTGGCGGGACGGCGGGGATCTGTTTAATGAAAAACTGTTTTTT,CASSWRDGGDLFNEKLFF,TRBV11-2,-,-,18,TRBJ1-4
TGTGCCAGCAGCCAAGCGAACAGGGTCTACGAGCAGTACTTC,CASSQANRVYEQYF,TRBV14,-,few,14,TRBJ2-7
TGTGCCAGCAGTTACGGGACAGGCGCTGGGAAGACCCAGTACTTC,CASSYGTGAGKTQYF,TRBV6-5,TRBD1,-,15,TRBJ2-5
TGTGCCAGCGCTTTGGGGGGGCTGTACAATGAGCAGTTCTTC,CASALGGLYNEQFF,TRBV27,-,-,14,TRBJ2-1
TGCGCCAGCAGCTTGTGGGGGACAGGGGAGCTCCAAGAGACCCAGTACTTC,CASSLWGTGELQETQYF,TRBV5-1,TRBD1,-,17,TRBJ2-5
TGTGCCAGCAGCCAAGAAGGAGCAGGGAGGAGTGAGCAGTTCTTC,CASSQEGAGRSEQFF,TRBV14,-,-,15,TRBJ2-1
TGTGCCAGTAGTTCGGACTATCCTTGGGGCACAGATACGCAGTATTTT,CASSSDYPWGTDTQYF,TRBV19,-,few,16,TRBJ2-3
TGTGCCAGCAGCTCAAGCGGAGGGACCCACTACGAGCAGTACTTC,CASSSSGGTHYEQYF,TRBV5-6,-,few,15,TRBJ2-7
TGTGCCAGCAGTTTGCCGGGGGGGCCAAATGAGCAGTTCTTC,CASSLPGGPNEQFF,TRBV27,TRBD2,-,14,TRBJ2-1
TGTGCCACAGAAGGGGGGGTTCGTGAAGCTTTCTTT,CATEGGVREAFF,TRBV2,-,few,12,TRBJ1-1
TGTGCCAGCTCACCTACTAGCGGGAGTAACTACGAGCAGTACTTC,CASSPTSGSNYEQYF,TRBV18,TRBD2,-,15,TRBJ2-7